Listed below are T cell receptor beta chains from one sample, sequenced in a study of vaccination and CD4 T cells after COVID-19. Which antigens these TCRs recognize remains unknown. MiXCR, applied by TCRdb to the PCR reads, yields one record per CDR3 protein. The sample records roughly 4,200 distinct CDR3 sequences, less than 20% being singletons. The sequencing input was CD4+ T cells from blood, cultured in vitro. The source is a human donor who had recovered from COVID-19. Both conserved end residues are trimmed from each CDR3. D genes are given only for firm matches. Not all rows give a size; the values are once, few, many and, for expanded clones, a class.

d_gene	abundance	v_gene	j_gene	CDR3aa
TRBD2	NA	TRBV7-6	TRBJ2-7	ASSLSVAGDREQY
NA	few	TRBV5-1	TRBJ2-7	ASSPGGYEQY
NA	few	TRBV6-1	TRBJ2-3	ASSGQGEGTDTQY
TRBD1	few	TRBV20-1	TRBJ2-7	SATRGLSYEQY
NA	medium-sized	TRBV20-1	TRBJ2-3	SARDRRGWTDTQY
NA	NA	TRBV4-1	TRBJ1-2	ASSQVGGRVGGYT
NA	NA	TRBV27	TRBJ2-1	ASSLSDAYNEQF
NA	few	TRBV14	TRBJ1-2	ASSQRVGDGYT
NA	medium-sized	TRBV6-1	TRBJ1-1	ASSSQVNTEAF
TRBD1	NA	TRBV4-1	TRBJ2-1	ASSQDRGQGENEQF
NA	NA	TRBV6-5	TRBJ2-5	ASSYLRTDPRETQY
NA	few	TRBV6-1	TRBJ1-1	AVRGTEDTEAF
NA	NA	TRBV5-4	TRBJ1-4	ASSVSGTDEKLF
NA	few	TRBV18	TRBJ1-3	ASSTGYGNTIY
NA	few	TRBV6-5	TRBJ2-1	ASSYSGGGAYNEQF
NA	medium-sized	TRBV20-1	TRBJ1-5	SARENNQPQH
NA	NA	TRBV9	TRBJ2-5	ASSVLGRAQQETQY
NA	NA	TRBV5-1	TRBJ2-3	ASSSTGAADTQY
TRBD2	few	TRBV7-3	TRBJ2-1	ASSLRGGSYNEQF
NA	few	TRBV30	TRBJ1-1	AWLPWDTEAF
NA	few	TRBV7-2	TRBJ1-1	ASSVLGWTEAF
NA	medium-sized	TRBV25-1	TRBJ2-7	ASRTSGSYEQY
TRBD1	few	TRBV19	TRBJ1-2	ASSRGRLIYGYT
NA	medium-sized	TRBV2	TRBJ2-5	ASSWAPGYQETQY
TRBD1	few	TRBV27	TRBJ1-1	ASSLGTGKKNTEAF
NA	medium-sized	TRBV7-8	TRBJ2-7	ASSSRDGSYEQY
TRBD1	medium-sized	TRBV15	TRBJ1-3	ATSSRTGGGNTIY
NA	NA	TRBV5-8	TRBJ1-6	ASSYNSPLH
NA	medium-sized	TRBV20-1	TRBJ2-3	SARFSRTQY
TRBD2	medium-sized	TRBV20-1	TRBJ2-1	SAPTSGGAGEQF
NA	medium-sized	TRBV7-2	TRBJ1-5	ASSLSGRDNQPQH
NA	NA	TRBV20-1	TRBJ1-5	SARRANQPQH
NA	NA	TRBV18	TRBJ2-7	ASSLGGNYEQY
NA	few	TRBV9	TRBJ1-2	ASSVEEGLGYGYT
TRBD1	NA	TRBV2	TRBJ1-4	ASSTQGSDEKLF
NA	NA	TRBV20-1	TRBJ2-3	SARSMTRSSTDTQY
NA	few	TRBV20-1	TRBJ2-3	SASIYSTDTQY
NA	NA	TRBV20-1	TRBJ1-1	SASEGNTEAF
TRBD2	NA	TRBV3-1	TRBJ2-3	ASSPTSGGATDTQY
NA	medium-sized	TRBV30	TRBJ1-2	AWSQQGSDGYT
NA	NA	TRBV6-1	TRBJ2-7	ASRQGAYEQY
NA	few	TRBV5-1	TRBJ1-2	ASSLVSANYGYT
TRBD1	few	TRBV20-1	TRBJ2-3	SGDRGSTDTQY
NA	large	TRBV30	TRBJ1-1	AWSQQSEAF
TRBD2	few	TRBV6-1	TRBJ2-1	ASSRGGSSYNEQF
TRBD2	few	TRBV24-1	TRBJ2-2	ATSDTREGGDTGELF
NA	few	TRBV10-3	TRBJ1-1	AISERGASEAF
NA	medium-sized	TRBV12-3/TRBV12-4	TRBJ1-1	ASSLLSNTEAF
TRBD2	NA	TRBV5-1	TRBJ2-3	ASSFSGGTTDTQY
TRBD1	medium-sized	TRBV3-1	TRBJ2-7	ASSPLGTGVYEQY
NA	medium-sized	TRBV30	TRBJ1-6	AWSDEGYSPLH
TRBD2	large	TRBV3-1	TRBJ2-7	ASSQGAGSYEQY